This record covers a single TCR beta chain. What it binds is unknown. The germline V and J ends were trimmed by 3 bases and 0 bases, with 17 bases remaining between them. In germline, CDR1 is SGHAT, CDR2 FQNNGV. The CDR3 runs 17 residues. This sample stems from a study of cytomegalovirus exposure and HLA in healthy donors. Whole-study results and caveats: Reported performance of the classifier showed diagnosis of cytomegalovirus status with high specificity and sensitivity. Sequencing depth roughly uniform across donors was assumed in presence/absence analyses. The study recorded 150 to 200 TCR beta chains that were cytomegalovirus-associated.

Use of 60 Vbeta and 13 Jbeta primers characterized the PCR. TCRdb's table, derived via immunoSEQ multiplex PCR, lists solely in-frame clones and lacks some. This sample has about 190,000 clones, with roughly 81% found just once. The TCR was taken from a woman between 25 and 40 years old in good health and CMV-seropositive. The sample taken for sequencing was PBMCs. This chain connects TRBV11-2 to TRBJ1-1, with D tentatively TRBD1 (5 bases). The CDR3 DNA reads as TGTGCCAGCAGCTTCCCCTTCGGGGGACTGATGAACACTGAAGCTTTCTTT. This encodes CASSFPFGGLMNTEAFF.